This T cell receptor (beta chain) emerged from a study of blood T cell repertoires in COVID-19. Assay: immunoSEQ multiplex PCR; the TCRdb copy retains only in-frame clones and omits some. Seen here are 150,000 to 200,000 clones, roughly 86% observed once, and the top ten hold roughly 0.99%. This CDR3 has 15 amino acids. The trim removed 4 bases at V and 6 bases at J, leaving 7 bases unmatched. Per the germline V gene, CDR1 is LNHDA and CDR2 is SQIVND (reference sequence). The sequenced sample was peripheral blood. This TCR came from a man younger than 35 with acute or convalescent COVID-19. V and J are TRBV19 and TRBJ2-2, with 8 bases lining up with TRBD1. CDR3 in amino acids: CASSRWTGRPGELFF. The CDR3 nucleotides are TGTGCCAGTAGTAGATGGACAGGGAGGCCCGGGGAGCTGTTTTTT.